The subject of this entry is one T cell receptor beta chain. V was cut by 0 bases and J by 5 bases, with 14 bases left in between. The CDR3 sequence is 16 residues long. Germline values: CDR1 SGHAT, CDR2 FQNNGV. TCRdb redid the calling of the RT-PCR reads with MiXCR, one entry per CDR3 protein. The table records 650,000 to 800,000 distinct CDR3 sequences, approximately 14% of them present only once. The sequence was obtained from a female donor in good health, serving as a healthy control. Input material: memory CD4+ T cells from blood. J is TRBJ2-1 and V is TRBV11-2, with a weak D call TRBD2 (5 bases). The CDR3 reads CASSLEGWTPNNEQFF. In DNA form, the CDR3 reads TGTGCCAGCAGCTTAGAAGGGTGGACTCCTAACAATGAGCAGTTCTTC. The entire variable domain, with the rest obtained from reference TRBV11-2 and TRBJ2-1, is as follows: EAGVAQSPRYKIIEKRQSVAFWCNPISGHATLYWYQQILGQGPKLLIQFQNNGVVDDSQLPKDRFSAERLKGVDSTLKIQPAKLEDSAVYLCASSLEGWTPNNEQFFGPGTRLTVL.